This T cell receptor beta chain was identified in a study of T-cell reconstitution after alpha-beta-depleted transplantation in children. The TCRbeta library incorporated unique molecular identifiers. MiXCR, applied by TCRdb to the PCR reads, yields one record per CDR3 protein. This sample has roughly 90,000 distinct CDR3 sequences, with 10% to 15% found just once. V was clipped by 4 bases and J by 2 bases, with 12 bases between them. The CDR3 runs 14 residues. CDR1 SGHRS and CDR2 YFSETQ come from the germline V gene. This clonotype was counted at least ten times. This sample comprised PBMCs from the stem cell graft donor, obtained from the stem cell graft. The TCR was taken from a human donor who donated a stem cell graft to a child with inherited bone marrow failure. The rearrangement links TRBV5-1 to TRBJ2-5, with D possibly matching TRBD1 (6 bases). For the CDR3, the DNA is TGCGCCAGCAGCCCCCTACAGGGTCAAGAGACCCAGTACTTC. It yields the protein CASSPLQGQETQYF.